This T cell receptor beta chain derives from a study of T cells in Graves' hyperthyroidism and ophthalmopathy. In its sample, this clonotype was seen a few times. Hyperthyroidism in the patients, aged 18 to 65, was newly diagnosed and under 2 months in duration. Authors of the study amplified TCR beta CDR3 regions from RNA transcripts. First-round RT-PCR of the TCR CDR3 relied on the HTBI primer set. TCRdb itself ran the multiplex PCR reads through MiXCR, one entry per CDR3 protein. Seen here are about 560,000 distinct CDR3 sequences, 16% observed once, and the top ten hold under 20%. The sample comprised blood. The clonotype was recovered from a woman aged 18-29 years with Graves' hyperthyroidism.

CDR3 loop: CARDDLWSSGVTDTQYF. The CDR3 nucleotides read TGCGCCAGGGATGATCTATGGTCTAGCGGGGTCACAGATACGCAGTATTTT. The V gene is TRBV4-3, the J gene TRBJ2-3, with 9 bases that match TRBD2. The CDR3 runs to 17 residues. CDR1 and CDR2 (germline): LGHNA, YSLEER. Trimming at V came to 9 bases and at J to 2 bases, leaving 15 bases not matched to a gene.